Listed below are T cell receptor beta chains from one sample, sequenced in a study of cytomegalovirus exposure and HLA in healthy donors. This table comes from immunoSEQ multiplex PCR, and its TCRdb copy is limited to in-frame clones, with some not included. The table shows roughly 150,000 clones, with approximately 88% occurring only once. Sequencing was carried out using PBMCs. These receptors were obtained from a woman younger than 35 in good health and CMV-seropositive. The CDR3 runs from the conserved cysteine through the conserved F or W. A D gene is named only where the DNA matches it firmly. Part of the rows lack a size; the others show once, few, many or a class for expanded clones.

v_gene: TRBV11-2; abundance: -; j_gene: TRBJ2-1; d_gene: -; CDR3nt: TGTGCCAGCAGGCCACAGGTCTACAATGAGCAGTTCTTC; CDR3aa: CASRPQVYNEQFF
v_gene: TRBV5-1; abundance: -; j_gene: TRBJ2-1; d_gene: TRBD1; CDR3nt: TGCGCCAGCACCAGACAGGGGGCCTTCTCCTACAATGAGCAGTTCTTC; CDR3aa: CASTRQGAFSYNEQFF
v_gene: TRBV5-4; abundance: -; j_gene: TRBJ2-7; d_gene: -; CDR3nt: TGTGCCAGCAGCAACCTGATCTCAGGAGAGCAGTACTTC; CDR3aa: CASSNLISGEQYF
v_gene: TRBV11-2; abundance: once; j_gene: TRBJ2-5; d_gene: -; CDR3nt: TGTGCCAGCAGCTTATCTGGTAACTCTCGGGAGACCCAGTACTTC; CDR3aa: CASSLSGNSRETQYF
v_gene: TRBV7-9; abundance: once; j_gene: TRBJ2-7; d_gene: -; CDR3nt: TGTGCCAGCAGCTTAGCGGGCAGGGTCTACGAGCAGTACTTC; CDR3aa: CASSLAGRVYEQYF
v_gene: TRBV10-3; abundance: -; j_gene: TRBJ2-2; d_gene: TRBD2; CDR3nt: TGTGCCATCCATAGCGGACTAGCGGCGAACACCGGGGAGCTGTTTTTT; CDR3aa: CAIHSGLAANTGELFF
v_gene: TRBV18; abundance: -; j_gene: TRBJ2-1; d_gene: -; CDR3nt: TGTGCCAGCTCACCACAGGCGGGAATCGCCTACAATGAGCAGTTCTTC; CDR3aa: CASSPQAGIAYNEQFF
v_gene: TRBV2; abundance: -; j_gene: TRBJ2-5; d_gene: TRBD2; CDR3nt: TGTGCCAGCAGCGGGACTAGCGGGGGACTTCAAGAGACCCAGTACTTC; CDR3aa: CASSGTSGGLQETQYF
v_gene: TRBV11-2; abundance: once; j_gene: TRBJ1-5; d_gene: -; CDR3nt: TGTGCCAGCAGCTTAGGAGGGTATCGTCAGCCCCAGCATTTT; CDR3aa: CASSLGGYRQPQHF
v_gene: TRBV5-1; abundance: -; j_gene: TRBJ2-5; d_gene: TRBD2; CDR3nt: TGCGCCAGCAGCTTCAAAGCGGGAGAAGAGACCCAGTACTTC; CDR3aa: CASSFKAGEETQYF
v_gene: TRBV29-1; abundance: -; j_gene: TRBJ2-3; d_gene: TRBD2; CDR3nt: TGCAGCGTTGGGACTAGCGGGTCTAGCACAGATACGCAGTATTTT; CDR3aa: CSVGTSGSSTDTQYF
v_gene: TRBV5-1; abundance: -; j_gene: TRBJ2-5; d_gene: TRBD1; CDR3nt: TGCGCCAGCAGCTCCCGACAGGGGGGAACACAAGAGACCCAGTACTTC; CDR3aa: CASSSRQGGTQETQYF
v_gene: TRBV7-2; abundance: once; j_gene: TRBJ1-2; d_gene: -; CDR3nt: TGTGCCAGCCTCCGAGAACAGATCCCCTATGGCTACACCTTC; CDR3aa: CASLREQIPYGYTF
v_gene: TRBV27; abundance: few; j_gene: TRBJ1-4; d_gene: -; CDR3nt: TGTGCCAGCAGTTTACGGCAGGGAAATGAAAAACTGTTTTTT; CDR3aa: CASSLRQGNEKLFF
v_gene: TRBV10-3; abundance: few; j_gene: TRBJ2-7; d_gene: TRBD1; CDR3nt: TGTGCCATCAGGGGGACAGGGGGCAGCTTCGAGCAGTACTTC; CDR3aa: CAIRGTGGSFEQYF
v_gene: TRBV29-1; abundance: -; j_gene: TRBJ2-5; d_gene: TRBD2; CDR3nt: TGCAGCGCCCTTCCTCCTAGCGGGAGGGTGGAGACCCAGTACTTC; CDR3aa: CSALPPSGRVETQYF
v_gene: TRBV6-4; abundance: -; j_gene: TRBJ2-1; d_gene: TRBD1; CDR3nt: TGTGCCAGCAAGGCGACAGGGGGCTCCTACAATGAGCAGTTCTTC; CDR3aa: CASKATGGSYNEQFF
v_gene: TRBV28; abundance: -; j_gene: TRBJ2-7; d_gene: -; CDR3nt: TGTGCCAGCAGTTTACGCGAGGAAGCCTACGAGCAGTACTTC; CDR3aa: CASSLREEAYEQYF
v_gene: TRBV9; abundance: -; j_gene: TRBJ2-5; d_gene: TRBD1; CDR3nt: TGTGCCAGCAGCGGAACAGGGGGCGCAGAGACCCAGTACTTC; CDR3aa: CASSGTGGAETQYF
v_gene: TRBV11-2; abundance: once; j_gene: TRBJ2-2; d_gene: -; CDR3nt: TGTGCCAGCAGCTTATGGGCCAGGAACACCGGGGAGCTGTTTTTT; CDR3aa: CASSLWARNTGELFF
v_gene: TRBV2; abundance: -; j_gene: TRBJ2-2; d_gene: TRBD1; CDR3nt: TGTGCCAGCTGCAGGACAGGGGGCGCGGACGGGGAGCTGTTTTTT; CDR3aa: CASCRTGGADGELFF
v_gene: TRBV4-1; abundance: -; j_gene: TRBJ1-1; d_gene: TRBD1; CDR3nt: TGCGCCAGCAGCCATGGACAGGGGAGAAACACTGAAGCTTTCTTT; CDR3aa: CASSHGQGRNTEAFF
v_gene: TRBV2; abundance: -; j_gene: TRBJ2-7; d_gene: TRBD2; CDR3nt: TGTGCCAGCAGGCCGGGACTAGCGGGAGGGTACGAGCAGTACTTC; CDR3aa: CASRPGLAGGYEQYF
v_gene: TRBV29-1; abundance: few; j_gene: TRBJ1-5; d_gene: -; CDR3nt: TGCAGCGCCAGGCCCGCCGGTGCTGAGTCCCAGCATTTT; CDR3aa: CSARPAGAESQHF
v_gene: TRBV10-2; abundance: -; j_gene: TRBJ2-4; d_gene: -; CDR3nt: TGCGCCAGCACACCAGGGGTAGCCAAAAACATTCAGTACTTC; CDR3aa: CASTPGVAKNIQYF
v_gene: TRBV7-9; abundance: -; j_gene: TRBJ2-2; d_gene: TRBD2; CDR3nt: TGTGCCAGCAACCTAGCGGGAGGGCCCGCCGGGGAGCTGTTTTTT; CDR3aa: CASNLAGGPAGELFF
v_gene: TRBV4-3; abundance: -; j_gene: TRBJ2-3; d_gene: -; CDR3nt: TGCGCCAGCAGTGCCGGTCGGACTAGCACAGATACGCAGTATTTT; CDR3aa: CASSAGRTSTDTQYF
v_gene: TRBV5-6; abundance: -; j_gene: TRBJ2-1; d_gene: -; CDR3nt: TGTGCCAGCAGCTTGGGGACAGCACCGTACAATGAGCAGTTCTTC; CDR3aa: CASSLGTAPYNEQFF
v_gene: TRBV19; abundance: few; j_gene: TRBJ1-5; d_gene: -; CDR3nt: TGTGCCAGTAGTGTACAGGGTAGCAATCAGCCCCAGCATTTT; CDR3aa: CASSVQGSNQPQHF
v_gene: TRBV18; abundance: -; j_gene: TRBJ2-2; d_gene: -; CDR3nt: TGTGCCAGCTCACCACCGGGTAACAGGAACACCGGGGAGCTGTTTTTT; CDR3aa: CASSPPGNRNTGELFF
v_gene: TRBV5-1; abundance: few; j_gene: TRBJ2-7; d_gene: -; CDR3nt: TGCGCCAGCAGCGTCCCGGACAGCTCCTACGAGCAGTACTTC; CDR3aa: CASSVPDSSYEQYF
v_gene: TRBV7-8; abundance: -; j_gene: TRBJ2-7; d_gene: TRBD1; CDR3nt: TGTGCCAGCAGCTTGGACAGGGAAGACGAGCAGTACTTC; CDR3aa: CASSLDREDEQYF
v_gene: TRBV11-2; abundance: -; j_gene: TRBJ2-1; d_gene: TRBD1; CDR3nt: TGTGCCAGCAGCTATGCAGGGGGCCGAAATGAGCAGTTCTTC; CDR3aa: CASSYAGGRNEQFF
v_gene: TRBV30; abundance: -; j_gene: TRBJ1-5; d_gene: -; CDR3nt: TGTGCCTGGAGTGTAGGCCAGGGGTTTCAGCCCCAGCATTTT; CDR3aa: CAWSVGQGFQPQHF
v_gene: TRBV5-4; abundance: -; j_gene: TRBJ2-3; d_gene: TRBD2; CDR3nt: TGTGCCAGCAGCTTGGTGACTAGCGGGAGCGATACGCAGTATTTT; CDR3aa: CASSLVTSGSDTQYF
v_gene: TRBV5-1; abundance: -; j_gene: TRBJ2-2; d_gene: TRBD2; CDR3nt: TGCGCCAGCAGCTTTAGCGGGAGGACCACCGGGGAGCTGTTTTTT; CDR3aa: CASSFSGRTTGELFF
v_gene: TRBV5-1; abundance: -; j_gene: TRBJ2-7; d_gene: -; CDR3nt: TGCGCCAGCAGCTTTGACACCCCCAACGAGCAGTACTTC; CDR3aa: CASSFDTPNEQYF
v_gene: TRBV20-1; abundance: -; j_gene: TRBJ2-1; d_gene: -; CDR3nt: TGCAGTGCTAGAGATCACACTGAGCAGTTCTTC; CDR3aa: CSARDHTEQFF
v_gene: TRBV9; abundance: -; j_gene: TRBJ2-7; d_gene: TRBD1; CDR3nt: TGTGCCAGCAGCGGACCGGGACAGGGTTACTTC; CDR3aa: CASSGPGQGYF
v_gene: TRBV28; abundance: -; j_gene: TRBJ1-3; d_gene: TRBD1; CDR3nt: TGTGCCAGCAGTTTAAGGGGACAGGGAAACACCATATATTTT; CDR3aa: CASSLRGQGNTIYF
v_gene: TRBV11-3; abundance: -; j_gene: TRBJ2-7; d_gene: TRBD1; CDR3nt: TGTGCCAGCAGCCGCGCCAGGACAGGGGGCTACGAGCAGTACTTC; CDR3aa: CASSRARTGGYEQYF
v_gene: TRBV5-3; abundance: -; j_gene: TRBJ1-4; d_gene: TRBD1; CDR3nt: TGTGCCAGAACCTTTCATCCGGGACAGGGGGTTGATGAAAAACTGTTTTTT; CDR3aa: CARTFHPGQGVDEKLFF
v_gene: TRBV6-6; abundance: -; j_gene: TRBJ2-1; d_gene: -; CDR3nt: TGTGCCAGCAGTTACTCCTCTGGGCGGGACAATGAGCAGTTCTTC; CDR3aa: CASSYSSGRDNEQFF
v_gene: TRBV9; abundance: -; j_gene: TRBJ2-7; d_gene: TRBD2; CDR3nt: TGTGCCAGCAGCGTAGGACTAGCGGGACCGCTGGAGCAGTACTTC; CDR3aa: CASSVGLAGPLEQYF
v_gene: TRBV29-1; abundance: -; j_gene: TRBJ2-5; d_gene: -; CDR3nt: TGCAGTGCGGGATGGTGGGAGACCCAGTACTTC; CDR3aa: CSAGWWETQYF
v_gene: TRBV28; abundance: -; j_gene: TRBJ2-7; d_gene: TRBD1; CDR3nt: TGTGCCAGCAGTCGGACAGGACCCTACGAGCAGTACTTC; CDR3aa: CASSRTGPYEQYF
v_gene: TRBV11-2; abundance: -; j_gene: TRBJ1-1; d_gene: -; CDR3nt: TGTGCCAGCAGCTTAGGGACTACACCGGGGAGGGTCGTCTTT; CDR3aa: CASSLGTTPGRVVF